This TCR beta chain was identified in a study of low-dose radiotherapy and immunotherapy resistance in tumors. CDR3 length: 16 residues. Germline lookup yields CDR1 MDHEN and CDR2 SYDVKM. Trimming took 6 bases from V and 5 from J, leaving 20 bases between them. Gene-specific TRAV and TRBV primers were used for first-strand cDNA, covering alpha and beta chains. PCR amplification of the TCRs was performed with Phusion for 20 PCR cycles, and it relied on a constant-region primer together with a V-primer adapter. One entry per CDR3 protein, called by TCRdb with MiXCR from the reads. Of about 16,000 distinct CDR3 sequences in the sample, around two thirds were seen once.

This chain uses TRBV28 with TRBJ2-1; maybe TRBD1 (5 bases). The clonotype comes from a human donor with advanced metastatic prostate, ovarian, gallbladder or colorectal cancer (not recorded which). This table probably holds off-target reads from a library built for another chain. The CDR3 is CASRTQGAQSDNEQFF. For the CDR3, the DNA is TGTGCCAGCAGAACGCAAGGGGCCCAGTCGGACAATGAGCAGTTCTTC.